This T cell receptor beta chain originates from a study of immune heterogeneity within non-small cell lung tumors. Whole-study results and caveats: Individual patients largely had distinct high-frequency T-cell receptor beta clonotypes from one another.

The CDR3 runs to 11 residues. Trimming removed 7 bases at V and 9 bases at J, with 11 bases between. CDR1 SGDLS and CDR2 YYNGEE come from the germline V gene. Multiplex PCR (32 V and 13 J primers) was used to amplify the TCR beta CDR3. TCRdb ran MiXCR on the multiplex PCR reads and lists one entry per CDR3 protein. The sample lists 10,000 to 13,000 distinct CDR3 sequences, just under 30% occurring once. Bulk tumor genomic DNA served as template, at 600 ng per sample. Spaced far apart, several biopsies were taken from each primary tumor during surgery. Curative operations were performed on patients who had untreated, newly diagnosed non-small cell lung cancer. This clonotype occurred a few times. Its antigen is currently unknown.

Sample: lung tumor tissue. The chain recombines TRBV9 with TRBJ2-1; D is possibly TRBD1 (6 bases). This sequence originates from a woman in her sixties or seventies with non-small cell lung cancer. CDR3 loop: CASAQGTEQFF. The DNA for the CDR3 is TGTGCCAGCGCACAGGGTACTGAGCAGTTCTTC.